This TCR beta chain derives from a study of radiation and T cells in renal cell carcinoma. Time point meaning: blood 4 weeks post-SBRT, at nephrectomy. Treatment indicated: 15 Gy SBRT to primary tumor, nephrectomy 4 weeks later. Nephrectomy followed 15 Gy stereotactic body radiation by 4 weeks. The patient's renal cell carcinoma had clear cell pathology. The germline V gene has CDR1 MNHNS and CDR2 SASEGT. The CDR3 contains 15 residues. The J segment lost 6 bases and the V segment lost 2 bases, leaving 7 bases of the junction unmatched. Findings of the study overall: Pretreatment tumor biopsies were lacking, so baseline clonotypes are unknown.

Concerning this clone: Its antigen is undetermined.

Some clones are missing from TCRdb's copy, which holds only in-frame ones; the method was immunoSEQ multiplex PCR. The data show around 100,000 clones, with roughly 84% seen just once and approximately 6.9% held by the top ten. The chain uses TRBV6-1 and TRBJ2-1, with 7 positions matching TRBD2. This sample comprised blood, obtained from a patient whose treatment included radiotherapy and nephrectomy. The TCR comes from a man in his sixties with renal cell carcinoma. CDR3 DNA: TGTGCCAGCAGTGAAAAAGATGGCGGGAGCAATGAGCAGTTCTTC. Translation gives CASSEKDGGSNEQFF.